These T cell receptor beta chains were read from a single sample in a study of neurological immune-mediated disorders. TCRdb reanalysed the 5' RACE reads using MiXCR and keeps one entry per CDR3 protein. The repertoire consists of some 46,000 distinct CDR3 sequences, with 10% occurring once and the leading ten covering about 5.7%. Material for sequencing was PBMCs. The receptors here all came from a man between 65 and 85 years old with HTLV-1-associated myelopathy (HAM/TSP). The CDR3 runs from the conserved cysteine through the conserved F or W. The D gene is left open where the match is weak. The listing skips clone size in some rows; elsewhere it reads once, few, many or a size class.

clone_size j_call d_call v_call cdr3_aa cdr3_nt
many TRBJ2-1 . TRBV15 CATSRAGLNEQFF TGTGCCACCAGCAGAGCAGGCCTCAATGAGCAGTTCTTC
many TRBJ2-3 TRBD1 TRBV7-2 CASSPGQATDTQYF TGTGCCAGCAGCCCTGGACAGGCCACAGATACGCAGTATTTT
many TRBJ2-4 . TRBV6-5 CASTAFPGVGSIQYF TGTGCCAGCACCGCCTTCCCGGGGGTGGGATCCATTCAGTACTTC
. TRBJ2-1 TRBD2 TRBV12-3/TRBV12-4 CASTTSGTEQFF TGTGCCAGCACGACTAGCGGAACCGAGCAGTTCTTC
many TRBJ1-1 . TRBV20-1 CSAHLRGDTEAFF TGCAGTGCCCACCTCCGAGGGGACACTGAAGCTTTCTTT
many TRBJ2-7 TRBD2 TRBV27 CASRAGTSGYEQYF TGTGCCAGCCGGGCCGGGACTAGCGGCTACGAGCAGTACTTC
many TRBJ2-5 . TRBV20-1 CSASYETQYF TGCAGTGCTAGTTACGAGACCCAGTACTTC
many TRBJ2-7 . TRBV27 CASSSPSLNYEQYF TGTGCCAGCAGCTCCCCCTCGCTGAATTACGAGCAGTACTTC
many TRBJ2-2 . TRBV28 CASSLLQGGRAGELFF TGTGCCAGCAGCCTCCTCCAGGGGGGTCGGGCCGGGGAGCTGTTTTTT
many TRBJ2-3 TRBD2 TRBV4-3 CASSQGQRETDTQYF TGCGCCAGCAGCCAAGGTCAGCGGGAGACGGATACGCAGTATTTT
many TRBJ1-3 . TRBV9 CASSVSASGNTIYF TGTGCCAGCAGCGTTTCAGCCTCTGGAAACACCATATATTTT
many TRBJ2-2 . TRBV5-1 CASSREPTGELFF TGCGCCAGCAGCCGGGAGCCCACCGGGGAGCTGTTTTTT
few TRBJ1-1 . TRBV6-5 CASSGLSPGALNTEAFF TGTGCCAGCAGCGGCCTCTCGCCGGGGGCCTTGAACACTGAAGCTTTCTTT
. TRBJ1-1 . TRBV5-1 CANSLVGGTEAFF TGTGCCAACAGCTTGGTAGGGGGCACTGAAGCTTTCTTT
many TRBJ2-2 TRBD2 TRBV20-1 CSARETSGGGELFF TGCAGTGCTAGAGAGACTAGCGGGGGCGGGGAGCTGTTTTTT
many TRBJ1-1 . TRBV10-3 CAIRANTEAFF TGTGCCATCAGGGCGAACACTGAAGCTTTCTTT
. TRBJ2-7 . TRBV7-6 CASSPRSPSYEQYF TGTGCCAGTTCTCCCCGGTCCCCTTCCTACGAGCAGTACTTC